Each of the 26 T cell receptor beta chains below was sequenced from the same sample in a study of blood T cells in healthy people across ages. The second PCR ran roughly 7 to 11 cycles with a sample-barcoded 5' primer and J-beta primers. Using its own MiXCR run on the 5' RACE reads, TCRdb lists one record per CDR3 protein. The sample yields nearly 1 million distinct CDR3 sequences, roughly half seen once. Sequencing input: blood. The receptors were sampled from a woman in her sixties or seventies in good health.

The chain uses TRBV6-1 and TRBJ1-6, with 7 positions matching TRBD1. The CDR3 is 14 amino acids. J gave up 10 bases and V 2 bases, and 5 bases lay outside the gene matches. Germline-derived CDR1 and CDR2 are MNHNS and SASEGT. The CDR3 coding sequence is TGTGCCAGCAGTGAAAGGGGGCAGGAATCACCCCTCCACTTT. It specifies CASSERGQESPLHF.

The table lists this clonotype with a few counts. This chain uses TRBV27 with TRBJ2-1, with no clear D. Germline values: CDR1 MNHEY, CDR2 SMNVEV (reference sequence). The CDR3 runs 14 residues. With 5 bases removed from V and 6 bases from J, the gap between germline ends came to 14 bases. The CDR3 protein is CASSTTPLANEQFF. DNA of the CDR3: TGTGCCAGCAGTACCACGCCATTGGCCAATGAGCAGTTCTTC.

This clonotype was seen only once. This rearrangement joins TRBV6-5 to TRBJ1-2, with 7 positions matching TRBD1. The ends lost 6 bases at V and 8 bases at J; junction bases unmatched: 12. CDR1 and CDR2 (germline): MNHEY, SVGAGI. This CDR3 is built from 14 residues. The CDR3 region is CASSKTGTLGGYTF. The CDR3 DNA sequence: TGTGCCAGCAGCAAGACAGGGACCTTAGGCGGCTACACCTTC.

This clonotype was detected ten times or more. This chain connects TRBV29-1 to TRBJ1-4, with a possible D match to TRBD1 (5 bases). The CDR3 totals 14 residues. Germline CDR1 and CDR2: SQVTM and ANQGSEA. V was shortened by 7 bases and J by 3 bases, with 15 bases between the two germline ends. In DNA, the CDR3 is TGCAGCGCCCTTGGGCAGGGCGCTAATGAAAAACTGTTTTTT. Protein product: CSALGQGANEKLFF.

The V call is TRBV3-1, the J call TRBJ1-6; tentatively, D is TRBD1 (5 bases). Germline CDR1 reads LGHDT; CDR2 reads YNNKEL (reference sequence). V lost 7 bases to trimming and J lost 10 bases, with 20 bases between them. This CDR3 has 15 amino acids. The CDR3 nucleotides are TGTGCCAGCACATCCGGGACGGTGTATCTATCACCCCTCCACTTT. This sequence encodes CASTSGTVYLSPLHF.

CDR3 loop: CSARGGKGLTDTQYF. CDR3 coding DNA: TGCAGTGCTAGAGGCGGGAAGGGCCTCACAGATACGCAGTATTTT. J is TRBJ2-3 and V is TRBV20-1; D is perhaps TRBD2 (6 bases). Germline CDR1 and CDR2: DFQATT and SNEGSKA (reference sequence). This CDR3 is built from 15 residues. The V and J ends lost 1 base and 2 bases respectively, with 13 bases between them.

The sample holds a few counts of this clonotype. The chain couples TRBV6-2 or TRBV6-3 to TRBJ2-3, with 9 bases identical to TRBD2. The length of the CDR3 is 16 residues. Germline assignment: CDR1 MNHEY and CDR2 SVGEGT. V gave up 6 bases and J gave up 0 bases; unmatched junction bases: 7. Here the CDR3 DNA reads TGTGCCAGCAGCCGTCGACTAGCGGCTAGCACAGATACGCAGTATTTT. Amino acids: CASSRRLAASTDTQYF.

The rearrangement uses TRBV10-1 and TRBJ2-5; D is possibly TRBD1 (6 bases). The V and J ends lost 2 bases and 1 base respectively, with 8 bases between them. CDR1 is WNHNN and CDR2 is SYGVQD in the germline V gene (reference sequence). The CDR3 has 14 amino acids. Here the CDR3 DNA reads TGCGCCAGCAGTGAGGAGACAGGCCAAGAGACCCAGTACTTC. Its protein product is CASSEETGQETQYF.

The V and J genes are TRBV13 and TRBJ2-1; D call uncertain. V was pared by 1 base and J by 2 bases, with 9 bases between. Looked up from germline, CDR1 is PRHDT and CDR2 is FYEKMQ (reference sequence). CDR3 length: 15 residues. CDR3 sequence: CASSLVPGAYNEQFF. The CDR3 DNA follows: TGTGCCAGCAGCTTAGTCCCGGGTGCCTACAATGAGCAGTTCTTC.

In its sample, this clonotype was seen many times. This rearrangement joins TRBV7-2 to TRBJ2-5; D gene uncertain. This CDR3 contains 14 residues. Looked up from germline, CDR1 is SGHTA and CDR2 is FQGNSA. V dropped 1 base and J dropped 2 bases, with 8 bases sitting between them. CDR3 nucleotide sequence: TGTGCCAGCAGCTTAGTGGGCACACAAGAGACCCAGTACTTC. It translates to CASSLVGTQETQYF.

The chain recombines TRBV28 with TRBJ1-1, with a weak D call TRBD1 (6 bases). Trimming shortened V by 10 bases and J by 9 bases, and 18 bases separated the two germline ends. The length of the CDR3 is 12 residues. Germline values: CDR1 MDHEN, CDR2 SYDVKM. CDR3 loop: CATLSRGLKAFF. The CDR3 bases are TGTGCCACCCTCAGCAGGGGTCTGAAAGCTTTCTTT.

This clonotype has more than one count but fewer than ten. This chain links TRBV6-6 with TRBJ2-3; D remains ambiguous. The germline V gene encodes CDR1 MNHNY and CDR2 SVGAGI (reference sequence). The CDR3 sequence is 12 residues long. Between the trimmed V and J ends, which lost 10 bases and 6 bases, there was a span of 14 bases. The CDR3 DNA is TGTGCCATCCAAGGCGGTTTTGATACGCAGTATTTT. Translating gives CAIQGGFDTQYF.

The chain joins TRBV28 to TRBJ2-5, with D possibly being TRBD1 or TRBD2 (7 bases each). The V end lost 1 base, the J end lost 0 bases, and 21 bases lay between the germline ends. This CDR3 is 19 amino acids long. CDR1 and CDR2 from the germline V gene are MDHEN and SYDVKM. Here the CDR3 DNA reads TGTGCCAGCAGTTTATTGAGCGGGACAGTTAGAACGTACCAAGAGACCCAGTACTTC. It encodes CASSLLSGTVRTYQETQYF.

The genes are TRBV3-1 and TRBJ2-5, with TRBD2 identical over 9 bases. The J call could be wrong; TRBJ2-7 is a better fit for the DNA end. This CDR3 is 17 amino acids long. Germline values: CDR1 LGHDT, CDR2 YNNKEL (reference sequence). CDR3 nucleotides: TGTGCCAGCAGCCAACAGGCTAGCGGGAACGGAAACGGCGAGCAGTACTTC. Translation: CASSQQASGNGNGEQYF.

The chain links TRBV7-9 to TRBJ2-5, with 7 bases identical to TRBD2. Germline V gene lookup returns CDR1 SEHNR and CDR2 FQNEAQ (reference sequence). V shed 4 bases and J 0 bases; nucleotides not matched to a gene: 8. The CDR3 is made up of 16 amino acids. For the CDR3, the DNA is TGTGCCAGCAGCTCCGGACTAGTGGGCTACCAAGAGACCCAGTACTTC. Translated, it gives CASSSGLVGYQETQYF.

This clonotype was detected a few times. The rearrangement uses TRBV4-3 and TRBJ2-1; D unclear. The DNA end is a closer match to TRBJ2-7, so the J assignment may be wrong. The CDR3 is made up of 16 amino acids. CDR1 and CDR2 from the germline V gene are LGHNA and YSLEER. CDR3: CASSQGHTGTNYEQYF. In DNA, the CDR3 is TGCGCCAGCAGCCAAGGTCACACGGGTACCAACTACGAGCAGTACTTC.

In DNA form, the CDR3 reads TGTGCCAGCAGCGTCCCCGGGACAGGGGCGCATGGCTACACCTTC. Its protein is CASSVPGTGAHGYTF. The V gene is TRBV7-2, the J gene TRBJ1-2; 10 bases map to TRBD1. CDR1 is SGHTA and CDR2 is FQGNSA in the germline V gene. The CDR3 extends over 15 amino acids. The J segment lost 6 bases and the V segment lost 5 bases, leaving 9 bases of the junction unmatched.

This clonotype was seen only a few times. The V and J genes are TRBV12-3 or TRBV12-4 and TRBJ1-4; the D is unclear. V lost 4 bases to trimming and J lost 4 bases, with 7 bases between them. The CDR3 totals 13 residues. This chain's CDR3 is CASSSRFNEKLFF. The CDR3 nucleotides are TGTGCCAGCAGTTCCCGTTTTAATGAAAAACTGTTTTTT.

This clonotype showed up many times. The V call is TRBV29-1, the J call TRBJ2-7; D call uncertain. The V gene's germline CDR1 is SQVTM and CDR2 ANQGSEA. The CDR3 consists of 11 residues. Trimming pared 1 base from V and 5 bases from J, leaving 6 bases between. CDR3 sequence reads: CSVEGRHEQYF. CDR3 in DNA: TGCAGCGTTGAAGGGCGACACGAGCAGTACTTC.

This clonotype came up a few times. The CDR3 loop is CASSQDRFADTQYF. The CDR3 nucleotides read TGTGCCAGCAGCCAGGACAGGTTTGCAGATACGCAGTATTTT. The chain is built from TRBV7-3 and TRBJ2-3; TRBD1 agrees at 7 bases. The CDR3 runs 14 residues. After removal of 5 bases from V and 4 bases from J, the junction contained 6 bases not matched to a gene. Looked up from germline, CDR1 is SGHTA and CDR2 is FQGTGA.

The chain couples TRBV10-3 to TRBJ1-2, with 9 bases lining up with TRBD1. V was clipped by 1 base and J by 7 bases; unmatched bases: 4. The CDR3 has 14 amino acids. Germline V gives CDR1 ENHRY, CDR2 SYGVKD. The CDR3 sequence is CAISEWDRAPGYTF. The CDR3, as DNA: TGTGCCATCAGTGAGTGGGACAGGGCCCCTGGCTACACCTTC.

The chain recombines TRBV7-2 with TRBJ2-1, with 8 bases identical to TRBD1. Germline CDR1 reads SGHTA; CDR2 reads FQGNSA. This CDR3 spans 16 amino acids. Trimming at V came to 5 bases and at J to 4 bases, leaving 10 bases not matched to a gene. The CDR3 DNA sequence: TGTGCCAGCAGCACCCGACAGGGGTTGGGGTACAATGAGCAGTTCTTC. Translation: CASSTRQGLGYNEQFF.

This chain links TRBV5-1 with TRBJ2-5; 7 bases are shared with TRBD1. The CDR3 runs to 16 residues. Germline CDR1 and CDR2: SGHRS and YFSETQ. Germline trimming cut 3 bases from V and 2 bases from J; bases unmatched to any gene: 10. The CDR3 DNA sequence: TGCGCCAGCAGCTCACAGACAGGGCGGATGCAAGAGACCCAGTACTTC. Protein sequence: CASSSQTGRMQETQYF.

This clonotype was recorded many times. The J gene is TRBJ2-7, the V gene TRBV29-1; the match to TRBD1 covers 7 bases. The CDR3 runs 13 residues. CDR1 SQVTM and CDR2 ANQGSEA come from the germline V gene. Trimming took 1 base from V and 3 from J; bases not matched to a gene: 3. CDR3 protein: CSVEGQGIYEQYF. The CDR3 DNA follows: TGCAGCGTTGAAGGACAGGGAATCTACGAGCAGTACTTC.

This clonotype is a singleton in its sample. The V and J genes are TRBV25-1 and TRBJ2-7; D possibly corresponds to TRBD2 (5 bases). Per germline, CDR1 MGHDK and CDR2 SYGVNS. This CDR3 has 13 amino acids. The V end was cut by 3 bases, the J end by 12 bases, with 18 bases between. DNA for the CDR3: TGTGCCAGCAGTGAGGCTAGCATGACTCCTATGTACTTC. As protein: CASSEASMTPMYF.

The V gene is TRBV18, the J gene TRBJ2-5; D assignment may be TRBD1 or TRBD2 (6 bases each). Trimming shortened V by 1 base and J by 11 bases, and 17 bases separated the two germline ends. This CDR3 region has 14 residues. From germline, CDR1 is KGHSH and CDR2 LQKENI. As DNA, the CDR3 is TGTGCCAGCTCACCACACAAGGACAGCCGGGGGCAGTACTTC. It specifies CASSPHKDSRGQYF.